This T cell receptor (beta chain) was sequenced during a study of blood T cell repertoires in COVID-19. Germline values: CDR1 SEHNR, CDR2 FQNEAQ (reference sequence). This CDR3 is built from 15 residues. V gave up 5 bases and J gave up 3 bases; unmatched junction bases: 3. Either two negative PCRs, clearance, or symptom resolution qualified Cohort 3 donors as recovered. As originally analysed: Reference gene primer amplification gave nucleated cell count estimates. Here immunoSEQ multiplex PCR was the method, and the copy in TCRdb shows in-frame clones only, minus some. The D gene and trimming were derived from the DNA, and the V and J assignments and clone size from that table. This table has fewer than 400,000 clones, approximately 83% appearing once.

The sample consisted of PBMCs or T cells enriched from blood (not recorded which). The rearrangement links TRBV7-9 to TRBJ1-6; TRBD1 matches 8 bases. The source of this sequence is a young man who had recovered from COVID-19. The CDR3 bases are TGTGCCAGCAGCCCCGGACAGGGCTATAATTCACCCCTCCACTTT. Translation: CASSPGQGYNSPLHF.